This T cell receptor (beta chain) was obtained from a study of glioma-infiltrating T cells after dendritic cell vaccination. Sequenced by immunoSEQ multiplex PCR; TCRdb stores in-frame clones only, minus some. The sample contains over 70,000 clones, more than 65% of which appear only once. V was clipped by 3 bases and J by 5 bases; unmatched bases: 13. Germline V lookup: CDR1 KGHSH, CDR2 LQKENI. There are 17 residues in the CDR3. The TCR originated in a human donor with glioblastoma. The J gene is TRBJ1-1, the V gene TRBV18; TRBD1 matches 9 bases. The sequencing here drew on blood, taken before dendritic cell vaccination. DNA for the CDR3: TGTGCCAGCTCACCCGTCCCGGGACAGGGAACTAGGACTGAAGCTTTCTTT. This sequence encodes CASSPVPGQGTRTEAFF.